Shown below are 3 T cell receptor beta chains from a single sample sequenced in a study of blood T cell repertoires in COVID-19. The table came from immunoSEQ multiplex PCR; TCRdb's copy has only in-frame clones and leaves some out. The sample contains some 51,000 clones, roughly 90% of which appear only once. Sequences were obtained from peripheral blood. Source of these receptors: a man aged 50 to 60 with acute or convalescent COVID-19.

The chain combines TRBV5-1 with TRBJ2-7; D possibly corresponds to TRBD2 (5 bases). Looked up from germline, CDR1 is SGHRS and CDR2 is YFSETQ. The V gene lost 4 bases and the J gene lost 2 bases, with 13 bases spanning the gap. The CDR3 has 14 amino acids. CDR3 sequence reads: CASSPGGQAYEQYF. The DNA for the CDR3 is TGCGCCAGCAGCCCAGGAGGTCAGGCCTACGAGCAGTACTTC.

The V gene is TRBV5-1, the J gene TRBJ2-7; the match to TRBD1 covers 9 bases. The germline gives CDR1 SGHRS, CDR2 YFSETQ. The CDR3 is 15 amino acids. V trimming: 4 bases; J trimming: 5 bases; junction bases outside the gene matches: 10. The CDR3 protein is CASSRAGTGSHEQYF. The CDR3 nucleotides read TGCGCCAGCAGCCGGGCCGGGACAGGGTCCCACGAGCAGTACTTC.

This clone was seen once. The V call is TRBV7-8, the J call TRBJ2-2, with D maybe TRBD1 (5 bases). Trimming pared 5 bases from V and 2 bases from J, leaving 12 bases between. The CDR3 is 15 amino acids. Germline CDR1 is SGHVS and CDR2 is FQNEAQ. CDR3 amino acids: CASSPRQSNTGELFF. As DNA, the CDR3 is TGTGCCAGCAGCCCCCGACAGTCAAACACCGGGGAGCTGTTTTTT.